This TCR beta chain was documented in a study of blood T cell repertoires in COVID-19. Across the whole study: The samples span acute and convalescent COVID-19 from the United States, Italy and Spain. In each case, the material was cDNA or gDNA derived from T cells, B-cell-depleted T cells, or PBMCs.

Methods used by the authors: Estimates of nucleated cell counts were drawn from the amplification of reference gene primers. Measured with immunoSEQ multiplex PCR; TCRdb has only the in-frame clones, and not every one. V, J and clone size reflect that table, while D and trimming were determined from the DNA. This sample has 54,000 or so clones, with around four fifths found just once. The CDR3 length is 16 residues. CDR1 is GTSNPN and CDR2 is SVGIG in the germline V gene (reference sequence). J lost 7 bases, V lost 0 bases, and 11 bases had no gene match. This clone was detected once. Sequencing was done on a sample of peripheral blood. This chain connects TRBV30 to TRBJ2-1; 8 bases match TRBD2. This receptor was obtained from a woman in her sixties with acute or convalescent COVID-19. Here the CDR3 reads CAWSVLSGRARNEQFF. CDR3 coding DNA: TGTGCCTGGAGTGTACTGTCCGGGAGGGCTCGGAATGAGCAGTTCTTC. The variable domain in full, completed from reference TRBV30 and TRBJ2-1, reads SQTIHQWPATLVQPVGSPLSLECTVEGTSNPNLYWYRQAAGRGLQLLFYSVGIGQISSEVPQNLSASRPQDRQFILSSKKLLLSDSGFYLCAWSVLSGRARNEQFFGPGTRLTVL.